This T cell receptor beta chain was identified in a study of blood T cell repertoires in COVID-19. Study information: Samples representing acute and convalescent COVID-19 were sourced from the United States, Italy and Spain. From T cells, B-cell-depleted T cells, or PBMCs came the material, which was cDNA or gDNA.

Sequencing was performed with immunoSEQ multiplex PCR; in TCRdb, only in-frame clones are kept and a portion is missing. The sample gives more than 95,000 clones, about 80% of which show up once; about 3.8% is in the top ten. In the case of this clone: This sample also contains other DNA sequences that code for the same CDR3.

The sequence derives from a woman aged 50 to 65 with acute or convalescent COVID-19. The specimen sequenced was peripheral blood.

The CDR3 reads CASSSQGNTEAFF. CDR3 DNA: TGTGCCAGCAGTTCACAGGGGAACACTGAAGCTTTCTTT. V usage is TRBV7-9 and J usage is TRBJ1-1, with D possibly matching TRBD1 (6 bases). Per the germline V gene, CDR1 is SEHNR and CDR2 is FQNEAQ (reference sequence). With 6 bases removed from V and 1 base from J, the gap between germline ends came to 9 bases. The CDR3 is 13 residues long.